This T cell receptor beta chain was sequenced in a study of blood T cell repertoires in COVID-19. About the research overall: Donors in the United States, Italy and Spain gave samples during acute or convalescent COVID-19. T cells, B-cell-depleted T cells, or PBMCs provided the cDNA or gDNA that served as material.

Which cohort a participant joined came from the clinical history participants gave. The germline V gene has CDR1 MNHEY and CDR2 SMNVEV (reference sequence). The CDR3 loop spans 17 amino acids. V trimming: 2 bases; J trimming: 1 base; junction bases outside the gene matches: 7. The authors' processing: Amplification of reference gene primers was used by the study to estimate nucleated cell counts. Assay used: immunoSEQ multiplex PCR; TCRdb lists only in-frame clones, some missing. V and J calls plus clone size are reproduced from that table; the DNA served to infer D and trimming. The sample lists approximately 250,000 clones; 88% were seen once.

The TCR originated in a woman aged 30 to 39 who had recovered from COVID-19. Sequencing was done on a sample of PBMCs or T cells enriched from blood (not recorded which). The V call is TRBV27, the J call TRBJ1-2, with 10 bases matching TRBD1. CDR3 loop: CASSLTGQGLINYGYTF. The CDR3 DNA sequence: TGTGCCAGCAGTTTAACGGGACAGGGGTTAATTAACTATGGCTACACCTTC.